One TCR beta chain is described in this entry. The antigen it recognizes is unknown. Base qualities are not provided; no much larger clone lies one nucleotide away. The sample is drawn from a study of T cells in Graves' hyperthyroidism and ophthalmopathy (dated by TCRdb to about 2019). Some background on the complete study: Peripheral blood was sampled at the time of initial diagnosis, prior to any treatment. TCR V-J signatures able to tell the groups apart were searched for in a discovery cohort of some 97 patients, of whom roughly 42 had Graves' ophthalmopathy and 55 to 60 had stable Graves' hyperthyroidism. Whether ophthalmopathy could be predicted prospectively was tested in an independent validation cohort made up of 18 hyperthyroidism patients plus 17 patients who later progressed to ophthalmopathy. The roughly 91 discovery patients were randomly divided into training and test sets at a 7:3 ratio. In addition, the study compared T-cell repertoires in thyroid tissue and in blood from six Graves' hyperthyroidism patients. Following sampling, methimazole starting at 30 mg daily was given to hyperthyroidism patients, and high-dose intravenous methylprednisolone was given to ophthalmopathy patients. TCR Vbeta CDR3 sequencing of roughly 140 peripheral blood samples (about 45 ophthalmopathy, about 80 hyperthyroidism and approximately 17 progressor patients) is reported in the paper. Results and caveats for the whole study, not just this receptor: Most expanded thyroid clonotypes (frequency above 0.001) were also detected in blood, a finding suggesting that blood repertoires may reflect thyroid immune responses. In validation, progression to ophthalmopathy was predicted by the model with almost 71% sensitivity and roughly 76% specificity, a median of approximately 6.5 months before onset. A 13 V-J signature model separated ophthalmopathy from stable hyperthyroidism, with over 85% sensitivity and roughly 81% specificity in cross-validation and 80%/75% in testing. No statistical method was used to set the sample size in advance, and investigators knew the group allocation.

The TCR beta CDR3 regions were amplified from RNA transcripts. A first-round RT-PCR of the TCR CDR3 used the HTBI primer set with the Qiagen OneStep RT-PCR kit. Libraries were constructed in a second round of multiplex PCR, after which size selection and purification were carried out. The libraries were sequenced on an Illumina HiSeq2000 using paired-end 100 bp reads. On the study's bioinformatics: SOAPnuke was used to process the raw data, throwing out any read that contained adapters or uncalled bases, had a mean Phred below 15, or lacked an exact constant-primer or identifier match. COPE v1.2.5 was used to merge the high-quality paired reads, and each unique nucleotide sequence was defined as a clonotype. Clonotypes were aligned to IMGT TRBV, TRBD and TRBJ reference segments using MiTCR v1.1. Analysis was restricted to V-J combinations with a frequency above 0.0001, which covered over 98% of repertoires. The TCS score was defined as F50 (clonal expansion) divided by E x V (chaos), with BLOSUM62-based TCRdist calculated between CDR3 peptides within each V-J. Welch's t-statistics and random forest reduced 500 to 650 V-J features to 13, which were used in a naive Bayes classifier (R e1071). TCRdb reanalyzed the raw reads on its own, using fastp at Q25 for trimming and MiXCR for clone calling, and kept in-frame beta chains. Each record represents a unique CDR3 protein, reported with the most common genes and DNA among its rows. TCRdb's processing, not the study's, gives the V and J calls here. For this sample there are about 550,000 distinct CDR3 sequences; around 20% appear just once. Roughly 29% of the sample lies in the top ten.

Including the terminal cysteine and phenylalanine, the CDR3 comprises 14 residues. The CDR3 DNA has 42 bases and is translated from base 1. Looking up the germline V gene yields CDR1 MGHRA and CDR2 YSYEKL. A distance of 11 bases separates the germline ends of V and J, which lose 4 bases and 2 bases respectively. Stable Graves' hyperthyroidism was defined as no progression to ophthalmopathy during 18 months of follow-up. Hyperthyroidism patients were newly diagnosed, had a disease duration of under 2 months, and were aged 18 to 65 years. The study excluded patients with uncontrolled infections, other autoimmune diseases, pregnancy or lactation. Diagnoses were established on the basis of clinical symptoms, serum thyroxine and TRAb, thyroid ultrasound, and orbital computed tomography. PBMCs were isolated from more than 8 ml of fresh peripheral blood by Ficoll-Paque density gradient centrifugation. Total RNA was extracted using Trizol reagent, and RNA quality was assessed on an Agilent 2100 Bioanalyzer.

The sequenced sample consisted of blood. The V and J segments used are TRBV4-1 and TRBJ1-1; a tentative D call is TRBD1 (6 bases match). This sequence originates from a man younger than 35 with Graves' hyperthyroidism. The DNA reads TGCGCCAGCAGCCGGGGGGCCTTCAACACTGAAGCTTTCTTT. Its protein product is CASSRGAFNTEAFF.